These 32 T cell receptor beta chains were all obtained from the same sample, sequenced in a study of T cell responses to AZD1222 COVID-19 vaccine. This table comes from immunoSEQ multiplex PCR, and its TCRdb copy is limited to in-frame clones, with some not included. The data contain about 77,000 clones, roughly 90% of them singletons. This material consisted of peripheral blood, taken 28 days after the second AZD1222 dose. The receptors derive from an adult who received the AZD1222 COVID-19 vaccine.

V is TRBV5-1 and J is TRBJ1-4; 7 bases align to TRBD1. The germline V gene has CDR1 SGHRS and CDR2 YFSETQ. The CDR3 is 16 amino acids. After removal of 0 bases from V and 0 bases from J, the junction contained 2 bases not matched to a gene. CDR3 nucleotide sequence: TGCGCCAGCAGCTTGGGGCAGGGGGCAACTAATGAAAAACTGTTTTTT. Protein sequence: CASSLGQGATNEKLFF.

The genes are TRBV7-6 and TRBJ1-1; the match to TRBD1 covers 10 bases. V lost 4 bases, J lost 12 bases, and 11 bases stayed unmatched. In germline, CDR1 is SGHVS, CDR2 FNYEAQ. The CDR3 runs to 14 residues. CDR3 coding DNA: TGTGCCAGCAGCTCGGGGACAGGGGAAGTCGGGACTTTCTTT. Residues: CASSSGTGEVGTFF.

The chain has TRBV9 and TRBJ1-6, with D hard to call. Between the trimmed V and J ends, which lost 0 bases and 10 bases, there was a span of 5 bases. CDR1 SGDLS and CDR2 YYNGEE come from the germline V gene. The CDR3 totals 12 residues. CDR3: CASSVGVSPLHF. The CDR3, as DNA: TGTGCCAGCAGCGTAGGCGTCTCACCCCTCCACTTT.

V usage is TRBV29-1 and J usage is TRBJ2-7, with 13 bases matching TRBD2. After removal of 6 bases from V and 6 bases from J, the junction contained 5 bases not matched to a gene. CDR1 is SQVTM, CDR2 ANQGSEA, per germline. This CDR3 is built from 13 residues. In DNA form, the CDR3 reads TGCAGCGTACTAGCGGGAGGGTCTCGCGAGCAGTACTTC. Its translation: CSVLAGGSREQYF.

J is TRBJ2-7 and V is TRBV6-2 or TRBV6-3; maybe TRBD1 (6 bases). The V and J ends lost 0 bases and 2 bases respectively, with 11 bases between them. There are 15 residues in the CDR3. CDR1 and CDR2 (germline): MNHEY, SVGEGT. The DNA for the CDR3 is TGTGCCAGCAGTTACTCCCCACAGGGAGCCTACGAGCAGTACTTC. Its translation: CASSYSPQGAYEQYF.

This rearrangement joins TRBV30 to TRBJ2-1; a possible D gene is TRBD2 (5 bases). The CDR3 loop spans 13 amino acids. CDR1 is GTSNPN and CDR2 is SVGIG in the germline V gene (reference sequence). The V gene lost 3 bases and the J gene lost 3 bases, with 9 bases spanning the gap. CDR3 coding DNA: TGTGCCTGGAGCGCGGGCTTCTACAATGAGCAGTTCTTC. This gives the protein CAWSAGFYNEQFF.

The chain has TRBV7-3 and TRBJ2-3; D is unresolved. This CDR3 comprises 14 residues. Germline V lookup: CDR1 SGHTA, CDR2 FQGTGA. Deletions cut 5 bases from V and 4 bases from J, with 13 bases between. The CDR3 coding sequence is TGTGCCAGCAGCCGTCAAAAGGGCCCAGATACGCAGTATTTT. It encodes CASSRQKGPDTQYF.

The chain links TRBV27 to TRBJ1-1, with D possibly TRBD1 on 5 matching bases. Trimming removed 8 bases from V and 1 base from J, with 8 bases in between. CDR3 length equals 12 residues. Germline V gene data show CDR1 as MNHEY and CDR2 as SMNVEV (reference sequence). The CDR3 spells CASGQANTEAFF. CDR3 DNA sequence: TGTGCCAGCGGACAAGCGAACACTGAAGCTTTCTTT.

This clone showed up just once. The chain carries TRBV6-5 and TRBJ2-2; D is uncertain. The CDR3 covers 15 residues. V lost 0 bases and J lost 6, with 11 bases in between. In germline, CDR1 is MNHEY, CDR2 SVGAGI. CDR3 loop: CASSYSIGRAGELFF. The CDR3, as DNA: TGTGCCAGCAGTTACTCGATAGGAAGAGCCGGGGAGCTGTTTTTT.

In nucleotides, the CDR3 is TGTGCCTCCCTGACAGGGATTTCAGAAAAACTGTTTTTT. Translating gives CASLTGISEKLFF. The chain has TRBV30 and TRBJ1-4; 7 bases are a match to TRBD1. The germline CDR1 and CDR2 sequences are GTSNPN and SVGIG (reference sequence). The V and J ends lost 7 bases and 8 bases, in that order; junction bases with no gene match: 10. The length of the CDR3 is 13 residues. Drawing the rest from reference TRBV30 and TRBJ1-4, the complete variable domain is SQTIHQWPATLVQPVGSPLSLECTVEGTSNPNLYWYRQAAGRGLQLLFYSVGIGQISSEVPQNLSASRPQDRQFILSSKKLLLSDSGFYLCASLTGISEKLFFGSGTQLSVL.

This clone was seen more than once but under ten times. The V call is TRBV7-2, the J call TRBJ1-1, with 7 bases that match TRBD1. Germline V gene data show CDR1 as SGHTA and CDR2 as FQGNSA. V dropped 5 bases and J dropped 1; count of bases not matched to a gene: 7. This CDR3 spans 15 amino acids. CDR3 bases: TGTGCCAGCAGCGGACGGGACAGTTCGAACACTGAAGCTTTCTTT. Encoded protein: CASSGRDSSNTEAFF.

The V call is TRBV2, the J call TRBJ1-6, with a possible D match to TRBD1 (5 bases). This CDR3 has 14 amino acids. Trimming removed 6 bases at V and 8 bases at J, with 14 bases between. The germline gives CDR1 SNHLY, CDR2 FYNNEI. The CDR3 region is CASRAGSSDSPLHF. CDR3 bases: TGTGCCAGCAGGGCAGGGTCCTCGGATTCACCCCTCCACTTT.

CDR3 loop: CASSRDWSGNEQFF. For the CDR3, the DNA is TGCGCCAGCAGCCGTGACTGGTCAGGGAATGAGCAGTTCTTC. The V gene is TRBV4-3, the J gene TRBJ2-1; tentatively, D is TRBD1 (5 bases). V was trimmed by 4 bases and J by 7 bases, leaving 14 bases between them. CDR1 and CDR2 from the germline V gene are LGHNA and YSLEER. The CDR3 extends over 14 amino acids.

Only one count was recorded for this clone. J is TRBJ1-5 and V is TRBV6-5; D gene unclear. CDR3 length equals 13 residues. Germline values: CDR1 MNHEY, CDR2 SVGAGI. The ends were cut back, 4 bases at V and 0 bases at J, with 4 bases in the middle. The CDR3 bases are TGTGCCAGCAGTTCAAATAGCAATCAGCCCCAGCATTTT. It is translated as CASSSNSNQPQHF.

The table lists this clone with a count of one. This chain connects TRBV3-1 (or the pseudogene TRBV3-2) to TRBJ2-2; TRBD1 agrees at 8 bases. V shed 6 bases, J shed 6 bases, and the junction held 9 bases outside the gene matches. This CDR3 has 15 amino acids. Germline CDR1 is LGHDT and CDR2 is YNNKEL (reference sequence). The CDR3 bases are TGTGCCAGCAGTCCAGGGGGCGTTCTGGCCGGGGAGCTGTTTTTT. It specifies CASSPGGVLAGELFF.

This chain joins TRBV27 and TRBJ1-5, with D possibly being TRBD1 (5 bases). Between the trimmed V and J ends, which lost 6 bases and 2 bases, there was a span of 17 bases. CDR1 and CDR2 (germline): MNHEY, SMNVEV (reference sequence). The CDR3 covers 16 residues. The CDR3 nucleotides are TGTGCCAGCAGCCCAGGGTTTATTGATGGCAATCAGCCCCAGCATTTT. It yields the protein CASSPGFIDGNQPQHF.

The chain links TRBV6-1 to TRBJ1-5; possibly TRBD1 for D (5 bases). Per the germline V gene, CDR1 is MNHNS and CDR2 is SASEGT. V was cut by 2 bases and J by 1 base, with 6 bases left in between. The CDR3 contains 14 residues. The CDR3 nucleotides read TGTGCCAGCAGTGAATCAGGGAGCAATCAGCCCCAGCATTTT. Its translation: CASSESGSNQPQHF.

The chain employs TRBV30 and TRBJ2-1; TRBD1 is a possible D gene (6 bases). CDR1 and CDR2 from the germline V gene are GTSNPN and SVGIG (reference sequence). Trimming pared 2 bases from V and 3 bases from J, leaving 11 bases between. The CDR3 spans 14 residues. The CDR3, as DNA: TGTGCCTGGAGTTGGGGGCTCCACTACAATGAGCAGTTCTTC. Encoded protein: CAWSWGLHYNEQFF.

The J gene is TRBJ1-1, the V gene TRBV19; the D is unclear. Looked up from germline, CDR1 is LNHDA and CDR2 is SQIVND (reference sequence). Trimming took off 7 bases at V and 4 bases at J, with 31 bases between the two ends. This CDR3 region has 19 residues. The CDR3 loop reads CASTPYTRTRRGSSTEAFF. The CDR3 DNA follows: TGTGCCAGTACCCCCTACACTCGGACCCGACGAGGGTCGTCCACTGAAGCTTTCTTT.

The V gene is TRBV5-1, the J gene TRBJ1-4; no clear D. Germline CDR1 SGHRS, CDR2 YFSETQ. The length of the CDR3 is 15 residues. The ends were cut back, 3 bases at V and 0 bases at J, with 9 bases in the middle. The CDR3 nucleotides read TGCGCCAGCAGCTCGGGGAGGCCAACTAATGAAAAACTGTTTTTT. Its translation: CASSSGRPTNEKLFF.

The chain links TRBV30 to TRBJ2-5; D may be TRBD1 (8 bases). This CDR3 has 15 residues. Germline V gene data show CDR1 as GTSNPN and CDR2 as SVGIG (reference sequence). V lost 7 bases and J lost 4, with 22 bases in between. CDR3 residues: CASSHRGGFVETQYF. The CDR3 region has the DNA TGTGCCTCGAGCCACAGGGGGGGATTTGTAGAGACCCAGTACTTC.

The gene calls are TRBV7-9 and TRBJ1-4; D not resolved. Germline loops: CDR1 SEHNR, CDR2 FQNEAQ (reference sequence). Trimming took 1 base from V and 1 from J, leaving 4 bases between them. The CDR3 loop spans 14 amino acids. The DNA of the CDR3 is TGTGCCAGCAGCTTAGGGGTAACTAATGAAAAACTGTTTTTT. This encodes CASSLGVTNEKLFF.

The genes are TRBV29-1 and TRBJ2-1, with D maybe TRBD2 (6 bases). Germline V gene lookup returns CDR1 SQVTM and CDR2 ANQGSEA. V lost 2 bases and J 7 bases, leaving 6 bases between the germline ends. This CDR3 is built from 11 residues. CDR3 loop: CSVERGNEQFF. The CDR3 nucleotides are TGCAGCGTTGAACGGGGGAATGAGCAGTTCTTC.

J is TRBJ1-1 and V is TRBV6-5, with 9 bases that match TRBD1. V was pared by 8 bases and J by 0 bases, with 4 bases of the junction left unmatched. The CDR3 length is 14 residues. Germline V gene lookup returns CDR1 MNHEY and CDR2 SVGAGI. CDR3 sequence: CASGGQGLNTEAFF. The CDR3 nucleotides read TGTGCCAGCGGAGGACAGGGGTTGAACACTGAAGCTTTCTTT.

V and J are TRBV30 and TRBJ1-5, with D perhaps TRBD1 (5 bases). The CDR3 totals 14 residues. The ends were cut back, 2 bases at V and 0 bases at J, with 8 bases in the middle. CDR1 and CDR2 (germline): GTSNPN, SVGIG (reference sequence). The CDR3 DNA is TGTGCCTGGAGTCGGGGGACTAGCAATCAGCCCCAGCATTTT. Translated, it gives CAWSRGTSNQPQHF.

This clone was seen a single time. This chain uses TRBV5-1 with TRBJ1-2; possible D gene TRBD1, 5 bases. The CDR3 extends over 14 amino acids. V was clipped by 0 bases and J by 4 bases, with 10 bases between them. In germline, CDR1 is SGHRS, CDR2 YFSETQ. The chain's CDR3 is CASSLAGNGYGYTF. The CDR3 nucleotides read TGCGCCAGCAGCTTGGCAGGGAATGGCTATGGCTACACCTTC.

The V gene is TRBV21-1, the J gene TRBJ1-5. TRBV21-1 is a recognized pseudogene. This CDR3 comprises 16 residues. The CDR3 protein is CASSKGLLGSYQPQHF. CDR3 DNA: TGTGCCAGCAGCAAAGGGTTGTTGGGTTCCTATCAGCCCCAGCATTTT.

This chain uses TRBV19 with TRBJ1-5; no clear D. Deletions cut 0 bases from V and 0 bases from J, with 6 bases between. The CDR3 loop spans 15 amino acids. Germline loops: CDR1 LNHDA, CDR2 SQIVND (reference sequence). The CDR3 loop reads CASSIEITSNQPQHF. The CDR3 DNA reads as TGTGCCAGTAGTATAGAGATAACTAGCAATCAGCCCCAGCATTTT. Full variable domain (rest looked up from reference TRBV19 and TRBJ1-5): DGGITQSPKYLFRKEGQNVTLSCEQNLNHDAMYWYRQDPGQGLRLIYYSQIVNDFQKGDIAEGYSVSREKKESFPLTVTSAQKNPTAFYLCASSIEITSNQPQHFGDGTRLSIL.

This chain connects TRBV2 to TRBJ2-7; TRBD1 matches at 7 bases. J was trimmed by 2 bases and V by 6 bases; bases with no gene match: 10. The germline V gene encodes CDR1 SNHLY and CDR2 FYNNEI. This CDR3 is built from 15 residues. CDR3 residues: CASRETGLGAYEQYF. The CDR3 nucleotides read TGTGCCAGCAGGGAGACAGGGCTGGGGGCCTACGAGCAGTACTTC.

V and J are TRBV21-1 and TRBJ2-7. TRBV21-1 is termed a pseudogene. This CDR3 has 13 residues. Written as DNA, the CDR3 is TGTGCCAGCAGCAAAGGGGTGACCTACGAGCAGTACTTC. Its protein is CASSKGVTYEQYF.

The chain has TRBV29-1 and TRBJ1-4; D perhaps matches TRBD1 (6 bases). Germline V CDR1 and CDR2: SQVTM, ANQGSEA. Deletions cut 4 bases from V and 5 bases from J, with 11 bases between. The CDR3 is 13 residues long. The chain's CDR3 is CSVVGGGNEKLFF. The CDR3 bases are TGCAGCGTTGTGGGGGGCGGGAATGAAAAACTGTTTTTT.

V and J are TRBV7-2 and TRBJ2-1, with D possibly TRBD1 on 5 matching bases. V was trimmed by 3 bases and J by 4 bases, leaving 19 bases between them. The CDR3 is 17 residues long. Looked up from germline, CDR1 is SGHTA and CDR2 is FQGNSA. CDR3 coding DNA: TGTGCCAGCAGCTTCTTGGCCCAGGGTTGGGGATACAATGAGCAGTTCTTC. Its protein product is CASSFLAQGWGYNEQFF.